Given below is one T cell receptor beta chain in context. The CDR3 loop spans 16 amino acids. V dropped 7 bases and J dropped 3; count of bases not matched to a gene: 8. From germline, CDR1 is MDHEN and CDR2 SYDVKM. As for time point: persistent/refractory GD, antithyroid drugs over 5 years with positive TRAb. With RNA extracted from PBMCs as input, the TCR library was made. This entry comes from a study of regulatory T cells in long-lasting Graves disease. Construction of the TCR beta libraries employed iRepertoire HTBI primers in conjunction with Arm-PCR of CDR3 regions. TCRdb used MiXCR to reprocess the multiplex PCR reads, holding one entry per CDR3 protein. The repertoire holds some 420,000 distinct CDR3 sequences, with about 20% as singletons.

The sample here was peripheral blood mononuclear cells (PBMCs), taken when the disease was refractory, from a patient treated with antithyroid drugs. This chain connects TRBV28 to TRBJ2-2; 10 bases match TRBD2. This receptor was taken from a female donor with Graves disease. CDR3 in DNA: TGTGCCAGCACCTCCCGGCTAGCGGGAGACACCGGGGAGCTGTTTTTT. This codes for CASTSRLAGDTGELFF. The whole variable domain, filled in from reference TRBV28 and TRBJ2-2, reads DVKVTQSSRYLVKRTGEKVFLECVQDMDHENMFWYRQDPGLGLRLIYFSYDVKMKEKGDIPEGYSVSREKKERFSLILESASTNQTSMYLCASTSRLAGDTGELFFGEGSRLTVL.